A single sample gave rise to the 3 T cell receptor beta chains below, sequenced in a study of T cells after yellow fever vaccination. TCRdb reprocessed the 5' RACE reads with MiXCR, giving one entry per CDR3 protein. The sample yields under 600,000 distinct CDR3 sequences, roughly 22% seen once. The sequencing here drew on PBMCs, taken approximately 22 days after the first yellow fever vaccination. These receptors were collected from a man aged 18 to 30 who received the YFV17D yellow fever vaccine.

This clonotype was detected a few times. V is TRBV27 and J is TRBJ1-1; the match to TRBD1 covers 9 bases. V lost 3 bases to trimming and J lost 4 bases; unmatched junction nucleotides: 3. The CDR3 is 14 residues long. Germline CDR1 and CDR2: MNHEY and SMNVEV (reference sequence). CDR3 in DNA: TGTGCCAGCAGTTTCGTGACAGGGGGCACTGAAGCTTTCTTT. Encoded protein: CASSFVTGGTEAFF.

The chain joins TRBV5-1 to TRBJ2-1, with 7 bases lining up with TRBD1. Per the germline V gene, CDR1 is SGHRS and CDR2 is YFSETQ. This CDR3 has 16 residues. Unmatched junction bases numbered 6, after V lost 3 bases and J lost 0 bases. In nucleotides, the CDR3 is TGCGCCAGCAGCTCCGGACAGGAAAGCTCCTACAATGAGCAGTTCTTC. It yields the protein CASSSGQESSYNEQFF.

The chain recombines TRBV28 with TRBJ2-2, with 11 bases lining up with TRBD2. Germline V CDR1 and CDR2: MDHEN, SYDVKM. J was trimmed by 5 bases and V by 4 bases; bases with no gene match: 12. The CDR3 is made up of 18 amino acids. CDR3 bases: TGTGCCAGCAGTTCCCTCATAAGACTAGCGGGGCTAACCGGGGAGCTGTTTTTT. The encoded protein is CASSSLIRLAGLTGELFF.